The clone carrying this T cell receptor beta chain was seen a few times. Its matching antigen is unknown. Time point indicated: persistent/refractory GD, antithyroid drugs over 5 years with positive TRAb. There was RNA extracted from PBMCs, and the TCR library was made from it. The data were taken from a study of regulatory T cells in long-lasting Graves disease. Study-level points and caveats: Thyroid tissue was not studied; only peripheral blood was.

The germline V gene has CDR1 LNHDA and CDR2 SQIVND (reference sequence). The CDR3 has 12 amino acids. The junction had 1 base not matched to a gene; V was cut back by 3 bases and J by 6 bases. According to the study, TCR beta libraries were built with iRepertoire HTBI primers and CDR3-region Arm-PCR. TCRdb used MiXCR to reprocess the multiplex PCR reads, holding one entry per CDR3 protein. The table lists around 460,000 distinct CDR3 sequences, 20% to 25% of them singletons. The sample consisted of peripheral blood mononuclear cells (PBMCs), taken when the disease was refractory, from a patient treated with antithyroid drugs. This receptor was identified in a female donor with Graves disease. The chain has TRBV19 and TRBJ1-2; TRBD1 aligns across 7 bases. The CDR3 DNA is TGTGCCAGTAGTATCGGGACAGATGGCTACACCTTC. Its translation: CASSIGTDGYTF. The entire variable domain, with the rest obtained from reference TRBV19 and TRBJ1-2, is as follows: DGGITQSPKYLFRKEGQNVTLSCEQNLNHDAMYWYRQDPGQGLRLIYYSQIVNDFQKGDIAEGYSVSREKKESFPLTVTSAQKNPTAFYLCASSIGTDGYTFGSGTRLTVV.